This is a list of T cell receptor beta chains from one sample in a study of beta chain features in type 1 diabetes. Libraries were prepared by immunoSEQ multiplex PCR; TCRdb keeps only in-frame clonotypes and omits some of them. The sample includes just under 150,000 clones, approximately 13% of them seen just once. Sequenced material: central memory CD4+ T cells from blood. These receptor sequences come from a man younger than 30 with type 1 diabetes. Each CDR3 is given with its conserved first and last residue. D genes are given only for firm matches. Some rows have no size entry. The others give once, few or many, or a class for an expanded clone.

J gene,D gene,clone size,V gene,CDR3 DNA,CDR3 protein
TRBJ2-4,TRBD1,.,TRBV2,TGTGCCAGCACCCGACAGGGGGGCATTCAGTACTTC,CASTRQGGIQYF
TRBJ1-2,.,.,TRBV15,TGTGCCACCAGCAGAGATTTCGCAACGCTGGGCTACACCTTC,CATSRDFATLGYTF
TRBJ1-3,TRBD1,.,TRBV29-1,TGCAGCGTTGAGGACAGGGATGCTGGAAACACCATATATTTT,CSVEDRDAGNTIYF
TRBJ2-1,TRBD2,few,TRBV14,TGTGCCAGCAGCCCGTTACTAGCGAAAGAAAATGAGCAGTTCTTC,CASSPLLAKENEQFF
TRBJ1-6,.,.,TRBV30,TGTGCCTGGGGGGACTACTATAATTCACCCCTCCACTTT,CAWGDYYNSPLHF
TRBJ2-1,.,.,TRBV20-1,TGCAGTGCCCTAAGGGATAGGCAGTTCTTC,CSALRDRQFF
TRBJ1-1,.,few,TRBV13,TGTGCCAGCAGCTTAGGGGATAGGAGGAACACTGAAGCTTTCTTT,CASSLGDRRNTEAFF
TRBJ2-3,.,.,TRBV28,TGTGCCAGCCGGGGGTTGGGTACGCAGTATTTT,CASRGLGTQYF
TRBJ1-1,.,.,TRBV30,TGTGCCTGGAGCGGTACAGGGAACACTGAAGCTTTCTTT,CAWSGTGNTEAFF
TRBJ1-5,.,few,TRBV6-1,TGTGCCAGCAGTGAAATAAACTGGGGCGGTCAGCCCCAGCATTTT,CASSEINWGGQPQHF
TRBJ2-7,.,.,TRBV11-3,TGTGCCAGCAGTCACGTTAAGGGAGGCCACGAGCAGTACTTC,CASSHVKGGHEQYF
TRBJ2-5,.,.,TRBV18,TGTGCCAGCACCCGGGACTTGGGCACGGCCCAAGAGACCCAGTACTTC,CASTRDLGTAQETQYF
TRBJ1-1,.,.,TRBV29-1,TGCAGCGTTGATCCGGGCTCGAACACTGAAGCTTTCTTT,CSVDPGSNTEAFF